These T cell receptor beta chains were read from a single sample in a study of T cell repertoires in cytomegalovirus infection. Their specific antigens are unknown. Via MiXCR, TCRdb re-called the reads, giving one row per CDR3 protein. The top ten clones hold approximately 68% of a sample with about 71,000 distinct CDR3 sequences, 20% to 25% of them seen once. The sequencing used CD8+ T cells from cultured PBMCs, collected from culture after CMV antigen stimulation. These receptor sequences come from a human donor in good health (CMV status not recorded). Some clones in this sample may be carry-over from other donors' samples. Each CDR3 is given with its conserved first and last residue. D genes are given only for firm matches. Rows may omit the clone size; those that give it use once, few, many or a size class.

J gene: TRBJ1-5; CDR3 length: 15; clone size: NA; D gene: NA; V gene: TRBV19; CDR3 protein: CASSFRTERNQPQHF; CDR3 DNA: TGTGCCAGTAGTTTTCGGACAGAGAGGAATCAGCCCCAGCATTTT
J gene: TRBJ2-1; CDR3 length: 16; clone size: NA; D gene: TRBD1; V gene: TRBV6-2/TRBV6-3; CDR3 protein: CASSLRQGSSYNEQFF; CDR3 DNA: TGTGCCAGCAGTCTTCGACAGGGTAGCTCCTACAATGAGCAGTTCTTC
J gene: TRBJ2-1; CDR3 length: 16; clone size: NA; D gene: TRBD2; V gene: TRBV5-1; CDR3 protein: CASSLPSGSSYNEQFF; CDR3 DNA: TGCGCCAGCAGCCTACCTAGCGGCAGCTCCTACAATGAGCAGTTCTTC
J gene: TRBJ2-3; CDR3 length: 15; clone size: NA; D gene: NA; V gene: TRBV6-6; CDR3 protein: CASTQGLNAADTQYF; CDR3 DNA: TGTGCCAGCACCCAGGGACTCAATGCCGCAGATACGCAGTATTTT
J gene: TRBJ1-2; CDR3 length: 14; clone size: NA; D gene: NA; V gene: TRBV27; CDR3 protein: CASSLTGLGRGYTF; CDR3 DNA: TGTGCCAGCAGTTTAACCGGTCTCGGACGGGGCTACACCTTC
J gene: TRBJ2-5; CDR3 length: 15; clone size: many; D gene: NA; V gene: TRBV7-2; CDR3 protein: CASSDIGGGGETQYF; CDR3 DNA: TGTGCCAGCAGCGACATCGGAGGGGGCGGAGAGACCCAGTACTTC
J gene: TRBJ2-6; CDR3 length: 17; clone size: few; D gene: TRBD1; V gene: TRBV12-3/TRBV12-4; CDR3 protein: CASRSPGQGSGANVLTF; CDR3 DNA: TGTGCCAGCAGGTCCCCGGGACAGGGCTCTGGGGCCAACGTCCTGACTTTC
J gene: TRBJ1-1; CDR3 length: 15; clone size: NA; D gene: TRBD1; V gene: TRBV6-2/TRBV6-3; CDR3 protein: CASSGTGGENTEAFF; CDR3 DNA: TGTGCCAGCAGTGGGACAGGCGGGGAGAACACTGAAGCTTTCTTT
J gene: TRBJ2-7; CDR3 length: 16; clone size: NA; D gene: NA; V gene: TRBV27; CDR3 protein: CASSLPGATGPREQYF; CDR3 DNA: TGTGCCAGCAGTTTACCCGGGGCGACGGGACCTCGCGAGCAGTACTTC
J gene: TRBJ2-7; CDR3 length: 16; clone size: few; D gene: NA; V gene: TRBV29-1; CDR3 protein: CSVRGTKDRSSYEQYF; CDR3 DNA: TGCAGCGTGAGGGGAACCAAAGACAGGAGCTCCTACGAGCAGTACTTC
J gene: TRBJ2-5; CDR3 length: 13; clone size: many; D gene: NA; V gene: TRBV7-9; CDR3 protein: CASSDLRAETQYF; CDR3 DNA: TGTGCCAGCAGCGACCTTAGAGCTGAGACCCAGTACTTC
J gene: TRBJ2-6; CDR3 length: 17; clone size: NA; D gene: TRBD2; V gene: TRBV27; CDR3 protein: CASSLGGGYTGANVLTF; CDR3 DNA: TGTGCCAGCAGTTTAGGGGGGGGTTATACCGGGGCCAACGTCCTGACTTTC
J gene: TRBJ1-1; CDR3 length: 11; clone size: many; D gene: NA; V gene: TRBV7-2; CDR3 protein: CASSLKTRAFF; CDR3 DNA: TGTGCCAGCAGCTTAAAAACGCGAGCTTTCTTT
J gene: TRBJ2-5; CDR3 length: 14; clone size: NA; D gene: NA; V gene: TRBV6-6; CDR3 protein: CASSHRQFQETQYF; CDR3 DNA: TGTGCCAGCAGCCACAGACAGTTCCAAGAGACCCAGTACTTC
J gene: TRBJ2-3; CDR3 length: 18; clone size: NA; D gene: TRBD2; V gene: TRBV28; CDR3 protein: CASRGPGTSGGATDTQYF; CDR3 DNA: TGTGCCAGCAGGGGACCCGGGACTAGCGGGGGGGCCACAGATACGCAGTATTTT
J gene: TRBJ2-3; CDR3 length: 15; clone size: NA; D gene: NA; V gene: TRBV12-5; CDR3 protein: CASAPEFRYTDTQYF; CDR3 DNA: TGTGCTAGTGCCCCGGAGTTTCGGTACACAGATACGCAGTATTTT
J gene: TRBJ1-1; CDR3 length: 16; clone size: many; D gene: NA; V gene: TRBV7-2; CDR3 protein: CASSFSIPQLNTEAFF; CDR3 DNA: TGTGCCAGCAGCTTTAGTATCCCCCAGTTGAACACTGAAGCTTTCTTT
J gene: TRBJ1-2; CDR3 length: 13; clone size: NA; D gene: TRBD1; V gene: TRBV6-4; CDR3 protein: CASSDGQGYGYTF; CDR3 DNA: TGTGCCAGCAGTGACGGACAGGGTTATGGCTACACCTTC
J gene: TRBJ1-1; CDR3 length: 15; clone size: once; D gene: NA; V gene: TRBV4-3; CDR3 protein: CASSQENLMGTEAFF; CDR3 DNA: TGCGCCAGCAGCCAAGAGAACCTAATGGGGACTGAAGCTTTCTTT
J gene: TRBJ1-4; CDR3 length: 15; clone size: NA; D gene: NA; V gene: TRBV7-9; CDR3 protein: CASQPRGALDEKLFF; CDR3 DNA: TGTGCCAGCCAGCCCCGGGGGGCGCTTGATGAAAAACTGTTTTTT
J gene: TRBJ1-6; CDR3 length: 16; clone size: few; D gene: NA; V gene: TRBV7-8; CDR3 protein: CASSPSGGSYNSPLHF; CDR3 DNA: TGTGCCAGCAGCCCTTCGGGGGGCTCCTATAATTCACCCCTCCACTTT
J gene: TRBJ1-4; CDR3 length: 14; clone size: NA; D gene: NA; V gene: TRBV12-3/TRBV12-4; CDR3 protein: CASSLKDSMEKLFF; CDR3 DNA: TGTGCCAGCAGTTTAAAGGACAGCATGGAAAAACTGTTTTTT
J gene: TRBJ1-2; CDR3 length: 14; clone size: NA; D gene: NA; V gene: TRBV18; CDR3 protein: CASSPPERGRGCTF; CDR3 DNA: TGTGCCAGCTCACCACCAGAAAGGGGACGGGGCTGCACCTTC
J gene: TRBJ2-2; CDR3 length: 16; clone size: few; D gene: NA; V gene: TRBV7-8; CDR3 protein: CASSLRPGANTGELFF; CDR3 DNA: TGTGCCAGCAGCCTAAGGCCAGGCGCGAACACCGGGGAGCTGTTTTTT
J gene: TRBJ2-1; CDR3 length: 15; clone size: few; D gene: NA; V gene: TRBV10-2; CDR3 protein: CASSKGRSSYNEQFF; CDR3 DNA: TGCGCCAGCAGTAAAGGGAGAAGCTCCTACAATGAGCAGTTCTTC
J gene: TRBJ1-1; CDR3 length: 13; clone size: NA; D gene: TRBD1; V gene: TRBV12-5; CDR3 protein: CASGGQGNTEAFF; CDR3 DNA: TGTGCTAGTGGGGGACAGGGAAACACTGAAGCTTTCTTT
J gene: TRBJ1-2; CDR3 length: 17; clone size: NA; D gene: NA; V gene: TRBV6-1; CDR3 protein: CATLPGGHYTTNYGYTF; CDR3 DNA: TGTGCCACCCTCCCTGGGGGACACTACACCACTAACTATGGCTACACCTTC
J gene: TRBJ2-7; CDR3 length: 15; clone size: NA; D gene: NA; V gene: TRBV2; CDR3 protein: CASSEEEGGSYEQYF; CDR3 DNA: TGTGCCAGCAGTGAAGAAGAGGGGGGGTCCTACGAGCAGTACTTC
J gene: TRBJ2-7; CDR3 length: 15; clone size: NA; D gene: TRBD1; V gene: TRBV7-2; CDR3 protein: CASKTRPGQGDEQYF; CDR3 DNA: TGTGCCAGCAAGACTCGGCCCGGACAGGGAGACGAGCAGTACTTC
J gene: TRBJ2-7; CDR3 length: 14; clone size: few; D gene: NA; V gene: TRBV7-9; CDR3 protein: CASSPPLRTYEQYF; CDR3 DNA: TGTGCCAGCAGCCCCCCGCTCCGAACCTACGAGCAGTACTTC
J gene: TRBJ2-3; CDR3 length: 15; clone size: few; D gene: TRBD2; V gene: TRBV7-6; CDR3 protein: CASSLEAGGRDTQYF; CDR3 DNA: TGTGCCAGCAGCTTAGAGGCGGGGGGGCGAGATACGCAGTATTTT
J gene: TRBJ2-7; CDR3 length: 14; clone size: NA; D gene: TRBD1; V gene: TRBV27; CDR3 protein: CASSLQGANYEQNF; CDR3 DNA: TGTGCCAGCAGTCTACAGGGGGCCAACTACGAGCAGAACTTC
J gene: TRBJ2-3; CDR3 length: 14; clone size: many; D gene: NA; V gene: TRBV12-3/TRBV12-4; CDR3 protein: CASSFWGAADTQYF; CDR3 DNA: TGTGCCAGCAGTTTCTGGGGGGCGGCTGATACGCAGTATTTT
J gene: TRBJ1-2; CDR3 length: 13; clone size: once; D gene: NA; V gene: TRBV27; CDR3 protein: CASSNRDTSGYTF; CDR3 DNA: TGTGCCAGCAGTAACAGGGATACGTCGGGCTACACCTTC
J gene: TRBJ1-1; CDR3 length: 18; clone size: few; D gene: TRBD1; V gene: TRBV7-9; CDR3 protein: CASAPYGQGGTVNTEAFF; CDR3 DNA: TGTGCCAGCGCCCCTTACGGACAGGGGGGAACTGTGAACACTGAAGCTTTCTTT
J gene: TRBJ2-1; CDR3 length: 16; clone size: NA; D gene: NA; V gene: TRBV9; CDR3 protein: CASSVQGPPGGNEQFF; CDR3 DNA: TGTGCCAGCAGCGTACAGGGACCGCCAGGTGGTAATGAGCAGTTCTTC
J gene: TRBJ2-3; CDR3 length: 16; clone size: few; D gene: NA; V gene: TRBV11-2; CDR3 protein: CASSPGRGGPTDTQYF; CDR3 DNA: TGTGCCAGCAGCCCTGGGAGGGGGGGCCCGACAGATACGCAGTATTTT
J gene: TRBJ2-7; CDR3 length: 14; clone size: NA; D gene: NA; V gene: TRBV7-8; CDR3 protein: CASSFRTVSYEQYF; CDR3 DNA: TGTGCCAGCAGCTTTCGGACCGTTAGCTACGAGCAGTACTTC
J gene: TRBJ1-2; CDR3 length: 13; clone size: NA; D gene: NA; V gene: TRBV5-1; CDR3 protein: CASSLEANYGYTF; CDR3 DNA: TGCGCCAGCAGCTTGGAAGCTAACTATGGCTACACCTTC
J gene: TRBJ2-1; CDR3 length: 16; clone size: NA; D gene: TRBD1; V gene: TRBV9; CDR3 protein: CASSPGTGTSYNEQFF; CDR3 DNA: TGTGCCAGCAGCCCCGGGACAGGGACATCCTACAATGAGCAGTTCTTC
J gene: TRBJ1-5; CDR3 length: 16; clone size: once; D gene: NA; V gene: TRBV12-3/TRBV12-4; CDR3 protein: CASSLGPRYSNQPQHF; CDR3 DNA: TGTGCCAGCAGTTTAGGTCCCAGGTATAGCAATCAGCCCCAGCATTTT
J gene: TRBJ1-5; CDR3 length: 12; clone size: few; D gene: NA; V gene: TRBV7-2; CDR3 protein: CASNRPNQPQHF; CDR3 DNA: TGTGCCAGCAACAGGCCAAATCAGCCCCAGCATTTT
J gene: TRBJ2-3; CDR3 length: 19; clone size: few; D gene: TRBD2; V gene: TRBV7-8; CDR3 protein: CASSLPSGGASAFSDTQYF; CDR3 DNA: TGTGCCAGCAGCTTACCTAGCGGGGGGGCGAGTGCTTTTTCAGATACGCAGTATTTT
J gene: TRBJ2-7; CDR3 length: 17; clone size: NA; D gene: NA; V gene: TRBV30; CDR3 protein: CAWSAGLRNSNSYEQYF; CDR3 DNA: TGTGCCTGGAGTGCGGGGCTTCGAAATTCGAACTCCTACGAGCAGTACTTC
J gene: TRBJ2-1; CDR3 length: 15; clone size: NA; D gene: TRBD2; V gene: TRBV12-5; CDR3 protein: CASQPRAGGSNEQFF; CDR3 DNA: TGTGCTAGTCAGCCTCGTGCGGGGGGGTCCAATGAGCAGTTCTTC
J gene: TRBJ2-5; CDR3 length: 13; clone size: medium-sized; D gene: TRBD2; V gene: TRBV4-1; CDR3 protein: CASSPGGQETQYF; CDR3 DNA: TGCGCCAGCAGTCCGGGGGGCCAAGAGACCCAGTACTTC
J gene: TRBJ1-5; CDR3 length: 14; clone size: few; D gene: NA; V gene: TRBV9; CDR3 protein: CASSGGSGNQPQHF; CDR3 DNA: TGTGCCAGCAGCGGGGGGTCTGGCAATCAGCCCCAGCATTTT
J gene: TRBJ2-1; CDR3 length: 17; clone size: few; D gene: NA; V gene: TRBV3-1; CDR3 protein: CASSPLEAGDSYNEQFF; CDR3 DNA: TGTGCCAGCAGCCCCTTGGAGGCGGGTGATTCCTACAATGAGCAGTTCTTC